Each of the 5 T cell receptor beta chains below was sequenced from the same sample in a study of blood T cell repertoires in COVID-19. The assay was immunoSEQ multiplex PCR, and TCRdb's table has in-frame clones only and misses some. Among roughly 210,000 clones listed, less than 90% were seen once. Sequencing input: peripheral blood. The receptor source for this set is an elderly woman with COVID-19, enrolled during active disease.

On this clone itself: Mismatch with germline at one junction end may stem from a read error. This chain uses TRBV7-9 with TRBJ2-5; TRBD2 matches at 11 bases. Germline CDR1 is SEHNR and CDR2 is FQNEAQ (reference sequence). CDR3 length: 13 amino acids. The CDR3 sequence: CASSVAGGETQYF. The CDR3 DNA is TGTGCCAGCAGCGTAGCGGGGGGGGAGACCCAGTACTTC. Supplemented by reference TRBV7-9 and TRBJ2-5, the full variable domain reads DTGVSQNPRHKITKRGQNVTFRCDPISEHNRLYWYRQTLGQGPEFLTYFQNEAQLEKSRLLSDRFSAERPKGSFSTLEIQRTEQGDSAMYLCASSVAGGETQYFGPGTRLLVL.

The rearrangement links TRBV21-1 to TRBJ2-5; the table calls TRBD2, which could not be checked here. TRBV21-1 counts as a pseudogene. The CDR3 contains 15 residues. CDR3 sequence (DNA): TGTGCCAGCAGCAAAGAGACTCCCTACCAAGAGACCCAGTACTTC. It yields the protein CASSKETPYQETQYF.

This chain's CDR3 is CASSLALGVKGAFF. The CDR3 DNA reads as TGTGCCAGCAGCTTAGCCTTGGGAGTAAAAGGAGCTTTCTTT. The V and J genes are TRBV7-9 and TRBJ1-1; no clear D gene. The CDR3 sequence is 14 residues long. V shed 0 bases and J shed 10 bases, with 15 bases lying between them. The germline gives CDR1 SEHNR, CDR2 FQNEAQ (reference sequence).

The sample holds a few counts of this clone. The gene calls are TRBV12-3 or TRBV12-4 and TRBJ2-7, with D perhaps matching TRBD2 (5 bases). Trimming cost V 2 bases and J 7 bases, with 12 bases left between them. The CDR3 spans 13 residues. The CDR3 coding sequence is TGTGCCAGCAGTTTAACCGGGAAAGGAGAGCAGTACGTC. It codes for CASSLTGKGEQYV.

This chain uses TRBV6-5 with TRBJ1-1, with 8 bases matching TRBD1. The CDR3 runs 14 residues. V was clipped by 6 bases and J by 4 bases; unmatched bases: 7. Germline V gives CDR1 MNHEY, CDR2 SVGAGI. The CDR3 loop is CASSPQGVSTEAFF. The CDR3 nucleotides read TGTGCCAGCAGCCCACAGGGGGTCAGCACTGAAGCTTTCTTT.